A single sample is the source of the 8 T cell receptor beta chains below, sequenced in a study of blood T cell repertoires in COVID-19. The method was immunoSEQ multiplex PCR; TCRdb's version includes in-frame clones alone and lacks a portion of them. This sample has some 250,000 clones, with about 73% found just once. The sequenced sample consisted of peripheral blood. These receptors all stem from a woman aged 80 or over with acute or convalescent COVID-19.

Only a few counts were recorded for this clone. The gene calls are TRBV29-1 and TRBJ2-1, with 9 bases aligning to TRBD1. In germline, CDR1 is SQVTM, CDR2 ANQGSEA. There are 15 residues in the CDR3. With V trimmed by 5 bases and J by 9 bases, 14 bases remained unmatched. Here the CDR3 DNA reads TGCAGCGTTCGAAGAGCGGGACAGGGAAGGGGTGAGCAGTTCTTC. It translates to CSVRRAGQGRGEQFF.

The CDR3 sequence is CAISGPDRGQNTGELFF. The CDR3 nucleotides are TGTGCCATCAGTGGACCTGACAGGGGGCAGAACACCGGGGAGCTGTTTTTT. The chain recombines TRBV10-3 with TRBJ2-2; 10 bases map to TRBD1. Germline assignment: CDR1 ENHRY and CDR2 SYGVKD. CDR3 length: 17 residues. The V gene end was trimmed by 4 bases and the J gene end by 1 base; junction bases not matched to a gene: 6.

V is TRBV6-5 and J is TRBJ2-5; 7 bases align to TRBD2. Per the germline V gene, CDR1 is MNHEY and CDR2 is SVGAGI. CDR3 length: 16 residues. V lost 0 bases and J lost 2; bases outside the gene matches: 6. The CDR3 protein is CASSYSGGSGQETQYF. CDR3 DNA sequence: TGTGCCAGCAGTTACTCTGGCGGGAGCGGGCAAGAGACCCAGTACTTC.

This rearrangement joins TRBV5-4 to TRBJ1-2; D may be TRBD1 (6 bases). The germline gives CDR1 SGHNT, CDR2 YYREEE (reference sequence). Trimming shortened V by 10 bases and J by 6 bases, and 19 bases separated the two germline ends. This CDR3 contains 13 residues. CDR3 protein: CAGSGGGANGYTF. The CDR3 DNA reads as TGTGCCGGCTCAGGTGGGGGGGCGAATGGCTACACCTTC.

This clone was counted between two and nine times. The chain combines TRBV19 with TRBJ1-2; 8 bases are shared with TRBD1. The V gene end was trimmed by 7 bases and the J gene end by 4 bases; junction bases not matched to a gene: 11. Germline V gene lookup returns CDR1 LNHDA and CDR2 SQIVND (reference sequence). The length of the CDR3 is 15 residues. The CDR3 DNA sequence: TGTGCCAGTACCACAGGGGGGGGGCAAACCTATGGCTACACCTTC. Its protein product is CASTTGGGQTYGYTF.

The V gene is TRBV18, the J gene TRBJ1-5; TRBD1 might be the D (5 bases). Germline CDR1 is KGHSH and CDR2 is LQKENI. V lost 6 bases and J lost 3, with 12 bases in between. The CDR3 length is 14 residues. The CDR3 nucleotides are TGTGCCAGCTCCCAACAGGACGCCAATCAGCCCCAGCATTTT. It translates to CASSQQDANQPQHF.

The chain joins TRBV7-2 to TRBJ1-4; 9 bases line up with TRBD1. The junction had 18 bases not matched to a gene; V was cut back by 5 bases and J by 8 bases. Germline V gives CDR1 SGHTA, CDR2 FQGNSA. CDR3 size: 18 residues. CDR3 residues: CASSPAPGQGGFREKLFF. The CDR3 DNA follows: TGTGCCAGCAGCCCCGCTCCGGGACAGGGTGGGTTTCGGGAAAAACTGTTTTTT. Combining the CDR3 with reference TRBV7-2 and TRBJ1-4 gives the whole variable domain GAGVSQSPSNKVTEKGKDVELRCDPISGHTALYWYRQSLGQGLEFLIYFQGNSAPDKSGLPSDRFSAERTGGSVSTLTIQRTQQEDSAVYLCASSPAPGQGGFREKLFFGSGTQLSVL.

The V call is TRBV12-5, the J call TRBJ1-3; 7 bases fit TRBD1. CDR1 and CDR2 from the germline V gene are LGHNT and FRNRAP. The CDR3 contains 13 residues. The V segment lost 8 bases and the J segment 1 base; nucleotides outside the gene matches: 2. The CDR3 protein is CASWTGSGNTIYF. Here the CDR3 DNA reads TGTGCTAGTTGGACAGGATCTGGAAACACCATATATTTT.